This entry is about one TCR beta chain. Its recognized antigen is unknown. No qualities accompany the bases; no much larger clone lies one base away. Collaborating institutions collected whole blood in K2EDTA tubes following their own protocols. For TCRbeta analysis, collaborator samples were shipped as frozen whole blood, as isolated PBMCs, or as DNA extracted from either sample type. The data were obtained in a study of blood T cell repertoires in COVID-19 (dated by TCRdb to about 2020). About the full investigation: The collaborator samples originated in the United States, Italy and Spain and spanned the acute and convalescent phases of COVID-19. The material from the prospective study consisted of cDNA or gDNA derived from T cells, B-cell-depleted T cells, or PBMCs. Deeply sampled blood TCRbeta repertoires from subjects exposed to, actively infected with, or recovered from COVID-19 were included in the dataset. The repertoires were released in a freely available public database intended as a resource for research on the immune response to SARS-CoV-2. Samples came from the ongoing ImmuneRACE study (first 160 participants) plus 1,254 subjects from 6 global collaborators. A de-identified subject ID, COVID-19 status, age in years and sex were almost always included in the sample metadata. Where available, HLA class I and class II types were obtained from metadata supplied by the sample provider rather than from assay-based typing.

Overall results and qualifications from the work: The amount of clinical and demographic metadata varied by source and participant and was provided uncurated.

TCRbeta CDR3 regions were amplified from genomic DNA using the immunoSEQ Assay, a bias-controlled multiplex PCR. Concerning the study's data processing: The number of nucleated cells in each sample was estimated from the amplification of reference gene primers within the assay. To quantify the absolute abundance of each unique TCRbeta CDR3 rearrangement, sequence reads were collapsed and filtered. For each sample, productive Simpson clonality was calculated as the square root of Simpson's diversity index over productive rearrangements. As stored in TCRdb, this immuneACCESS dataset retains in-frame rearrangements with V and J assigned. A fraction of the clones does not appear; measured against another copy, unresolved V genes explain less than half of the discrepancy, and the remainder lacks a known reason. V and J calls and clone size are as listed in that table; D and trimming were resolved from the DNA. This sample is represented by around 170,000 clones; over 65% of them were singletons. The ten largest make up under 3.5% of the sample.

Its CDR3 holds 15 amino acids, cysteine through phenylalanine. The kept DNA is CDR3 alone, 45 bases in frame from the first base. V loses 1 base, J loses 6 bases, and the germline ends lie 13 bases apart. CDR1 SGHRS and CDR2 YFSETQ are derived from the germline V gene. The sequence derives from a woman older than 75 with acute or convalescent COVID-19. This chain joins TRBV5-1 to TRBJ2-2; D gene: possibly TRBD2, on 6 matching bases. The sample was peripheral blood. The DNA reads as follows: TGCGCCAGCAGCTTGCAAACTAGCTCGGCCGGGGAGCTGTTTTTT. Its protein product is CASSLQTSSAGELFF.